Shown below are 20 T cell receptor beta chains from a single sample sequenced in a study of T cells in Graves' hyperthyroidism and ophthalmopathy. TCR beta CDR3 regions were amplified from RNA transcripts. Carried out on the TCR CDR3, a first-round RT-PCR used the HTBI primer set. In TCRdb, the multiplex PCR reads were re-called with MiXCR into one record per CDR3 protein. The sample gives fewer than 350,000 distinct CDR3 sequences, 15% to 20% of which show up once; around a sixth is in the top ten. Input material: blood. The receptors originated from a woman aged 40 to 50 with Graves' ophthalmopathy.

The sample holds many counts of this clonotype. The chain combines TRBV7-8 with TRBJ2-4; D might be TRBD1 or TRBD2, each matching 5 bases. V lost 3 bases to trimming and J lost 5 bases, with 11 bases between them. Germline V gives CDR1 SGHVS, CDR2 FQNEAQ. The CDR3 runs to 14 residues. Here the CDR3 DNA reads TGTGCCAGCAGCTTCGCTTCGGGGCAAAACATTCAGTACTTC. It specifies CASSFASGQNIQYF.

In its sample, this clonotype was seen many times. The V gene is TRBV11-2, the J gene TRBJ2-7; TRBD1 matches at 8 bases. Germline CDR1 SGHAT, CDR2 FQNNGV. The length of the CDR3 is 13 residues. V dropped 4 bases and J dropped 6; count of bases not matched to a gene: 5. The CDR3 DNA is TGTGCCAGCAGCTCGGACAGGGTTGGCGAGCAGTACTTC. Translated: CASSSDRVGEQYF. The whole variable domain, filled in from reference TRBV11-2 and TRBJ2-7, reads EAGVAQSPRYKIIEKRQSVAFWCNPISGHATLYWYQQILGQGPKLLIQFQNNGVVDDSQLPKDRFSAERLKGVDSTLKIQPAKLEDSAVYLCASSSDRVGEQYFGPGTRLTVT.

This clonotype was seen many times. The gene calls are TRBV11-2 and TRBJ2-5; D unclear. Trimming pared 0 bases from V and 3 bases from J, leaving 23 bases between. Germline CDR1 is SGHAT and CDR2 is FQNNGV. The CDR3 runs to 19 residues. The CDR3 loop is CASSLDGRRPRLWKETQYF. The CDR3 nucleotides read TGTGCCAGCAGCTTAGACGGGCGCAGGCCCAGATTGTGGAAAGAGACCCAGTACTTC.

At least ten counts were recorded for this clonotype. The chain recombines TRBV6-1 with TRBJ2-7, with a tentative D call TRBD1 (6 bases). Germline V gene lookup returns CDR1 MNHNS and CDR2 SASEGT. This CDR3 comprises 11 residues. V gave up 7 bases and J gave up 4 bases, with 8 bases separating them. The CDR3 protein is CASNQGYEQYF. CDR3 DNA: TGTGCCAGCAACCAGGGGTACGAGCAGTACTTC.

This clonotype showed up many times. The CDR3 coding sequence is TGCAGTAAGGGACGGGGGGCCTACGAGCAGTACTTC. Translated: CSKGRGAYEQYF. The chain couples TRBV20-1 to TRBJ2-7, with 7 bases identical to TRBD2. J gave up 2 bases and V 8 bases, and 6 bases lay outside the gene matches. The CDR3 runs 12 residues. Germline V CDR1 and CDR2: DFQATT, SNEGSKA (reference sequence).

Regarding this clonotype: One junction end disagrees with the germline gene, perhaps due to a read error. V usage is TRBV6-2 or TRBV6-3 and J usage is TRBJ2-7; TRBD2 matches 7 bases. Germline values: CDR1 MNHEY, CDR2 SVGEGT. CDR3 length equals 15 residues. The CDR3 region is CASSYSSGGSYEQSF. In DNA form, the CDR3 reads TGTGCCAGCAGTTACTCGTCGGGGGGTTCCTACGAGCAGTCCTTC.

This clonotype was detected ten times or more. The J gene is TRBJ2-6, the V gene TRBV6-2 or TRBV6-3; 7 nucleotides line up with TRBD1. The germline gives CDR1 MNHEY, CDR2 SVGEGT. The CDR3 extends over 17 amino acids. V was clipped by 7 bases and J by 0 bases; unmatched bases: 9. For the CDR3, the DNA is TGTGCCAGCACCACGGACAGGCTAATCTCTGGGGCCAACGTCCTGACTTTC. Its protein product is CASTTDRLISGANVLTF.

This clonotype was picked up one time. V and J are TRBV6-1 and TRBJ1-2; D gene ambiguous. Trimming pared 5 bases from V and 8 bases from J, leaving 12 bases between. Germline V CDR1 and CDR2: MNHNS, SASEGT. This CDR3 region has 12 residues. The CDR3 sequence is CASSQDAGGYTF. The CDR3, as DNA: TGTGCCAGCAGTCAGGACGCCGGGGGCTACACCTTC.

Ten or more counts support this clonotype. The chain couples TRBV11-2 to TRBJ2-7; 7 bases match TRBD2. The trim removed 0 bases at V and 0 bases at J, leaving 5 bases unmatched. Germline V gives CDR1 SGHAT, CDR2 FQNNGV. The CDR3 has 16 amino acids. The CDR3 loop reads CASSLDKGLGSYEQYF. CDR3 bases: TGTGCCAGCAGCTTAGATAAAGGACTAGGCTCCTACGAGCAGTACTTC.

The sample holds a few counts of this clonotype. V and J are TRBV4-1 and TRBJ2-7, with 9 nucleotides matching TRBD2. CDR1 MGHRA and CDR2 YSYEKL come from the germline V gene. CDR3 length: 15 residues. The V segment lost 3 bases and the J segment 1 base; nucleotides outside the gene matches: 4. The CDR3 region has the DNA TGCGCCAGCAGCCAGGTTAGCGGGAGTTCCTACGAGCAGTACTTC. It is translated as CASSQVSGSSYEQYF.

This clonotype showed up many times. V usage is TRBV5-1 and J usage is TRBJ1-1; no clear D gene. Deletions cut 4 bases from V and 1 base from J, with 14 bases between. Germline assignment: CDR1 SGHRS and CDR2 YFSETQ. CDR3 size: 15 residues. CDR3 bases: TGCGCCAGCAGCATCCCCAAGGTTCCGAACACTGAAGCTTTCTTT. Translation gives CASSIPKVPNTEAFF.

The V gene is TRBV7-2, the J gene TRBJ1-2, with D unclear. CDR3 length: 15 residues. Trimming took off 3 bases at V and 3 bases at J, with 14 bases between the two ends. The germline V gene encodes CDR1 SGHTA and CDR2 FQGNSA. The DNA for the CDR3 is TGTGCCAGCAGCTTTCTCTCGACTCCGGACTATGGCTACACCTTC. Its protein product is CASSFLSTPDYGYTF.

Regarding this clonotype: This may be a read error: a much more frequent sequence differs by one nucleotide. The V gene is TRBV28, the J gene TRBJ2-7; D perhaps matches TRBD1 (6 bases). V gave up 7 bases and J gave up 2 bases, with 15 bases separating them. This CDR3 comprises 14 residues. Per germline, CDR1 MDHEN and CDR2 SYDVKM. CDR3: CASTMAQGPYEQYF. The CDR3 DNA sequence: TGTGCCAGCACCATGGCACAGGGTCCCTACGAGCAGTACTTC.

This clonotype has a count of ten or more. CDR3 DNA sequence: TGTGCCAGCACCGAGGGGGGGGGGAACGAGCAGTACTTC. It translates to CASTEGGGNEQYF. V gene TRBV2 combines with J gene TRBJ2-7, with TRBD2 as a possible D gene (7 bases). Per the germline V gene, CDR1 is SNHLY and CDR2 is FYNNEI. The V gene lost 7 bases and the J gene lost 5 bases, with 15 bases spanning the gap. The length of the CDR3 is 13 residues.

This clonotype came up many times. V gene TRBV30 combines with J gene TRBJ2-5; unclear D gene. Between the trimmed V and J ends, which lost 0 bases and 1 base, there was a span of 6 bases. The germline V gene encodes CDR1 GTSNPN and CDR2 SVGIG (reference sequence). The CDR3 is 13 amino acids. This chain's CDR3 is CAWSVSAQETQYF. CDR3 sequence (DNA): TGTGCCTGGAGTGTATCAGCCCAAGAGACCCAGTACTTC.

This clonotype occurred a few times. V and J are TRBV4-3 and TRBJ2-2; D not resolved. Trimming cost V 4 bases and J 1 base, with 10 bases left between them. CDR3 size: 15 residues. Per the germline V gene, CDR1 is LGHNA and CDR2 is YSLEER. CDR3 residues: CASSRIPGNTGELFF. As DNA, the CDR3 is TGCGCCAGCAGCCGCATACCAGGGAACACCGGGGAGCTGTTTTTT.

This clonotype was found many times. The J gene is TRBJ2-7, the V gene TRBV6-2 or TRBV6-3, with TRBD2 matching 12 bases. J gave up 5 bases and V 5 bases, and 13 bases lay outside the gene matches. This CDR3 comprises 17 residues. The germline V gene has CDR1 MNHEY and CDR2 SVGEGT. In nucleotides, the CDR3 is TGTGCCAGCAGTACCCTCCTGAGACTAGCGGGAGACCACGAGCAGTACTTC. As protein: CASSTLLRLAGDHEQYF.

The chain has TRBV28 and TRBJ1-2; tentative D call: TRBD1 (5 bases). The CDR3 runs to 15 residues. Trimming took off 5 bases at V and 5 bases at J, with 18 bases between the two ends. Germline loops: CDR1 MDHEN, CDR2 SYDVKM. CDR3 region: CASSDSISTLYGYTF. In DNA form, the CDR3 reads TGTGCCAGCAGTGACAGCATCAGTACTCTGTATGGCTACACCTTC.

This clonotype has a count of ten or more. The CDR3 spells CASSSTGFGYTF. The CDR3 bases are TGTGCCAGCAGCTCAACAGGGTTTGGCTACACCTTC. This chain uses TRBV9 with TRBJ1-2; weak D call: TRBD1 (6 bases). This CDR3 is 12 amino acids long. V lost 4 bases and J lost 7, with 11 bases in between. Germline V gene lookup returns CDR1 SGDLS and CDR2 YYNGEE.

This clonotype was found many times. The chain carries TRBV6-1 and TRBJ2-2; no reliable D call. The CDR3 has 16 residues. The V gene's germline CDR1 is MNHNS and CDR2 SASEGT. V was cut by 2 bases and J by 0 bases, with 10 bases left in between. The CDR3 here is CASSELGGANTGELFF. The CDR3 DNA reads TGTGCCAGCAGTGAATTAGGCGGCGCGAACACCGGGGAGCTGTTTTTT.